Only a few counts were recorded for the clone carrying this T cell receptor (beta chain). Its antigen is as yet unknown. The sample comes from a study of T-cell memory formation after mild COVID-19. As for the study in general: Largely, the TCR clusters proved donor specific. The study's findings and limits: Later expanders leaned CD4+, whereas clones that contracted between day 15 and 85 were balanced CD4/CD8.

The CDR3 has 17 residues. Germline assignment: CDR1 LGHNA and CDR2 YNFKEQ. Trimming took off 2 bases at V and 8 bases at J, with 22 bases between the two ends. 5'RACE, which relied on constant-segment primers, yielded TCR alpha and TCR beta cDNA libraries carrying sample barcodes and UMIs. TCRdb reprocessed the 5' RACE reads via MiXCR and lists one record per CDR3 protein. The profile shows 360,000 or so distinct CDR3 sequences, around 27% of them singletons. The V gene is TRBV4-2, the J gene TRBJ2-1; tentatively, D is TRBD1 or TRBD2 (5 bases each). The sequenced sample was PBMCs or a T cell subset sorted from them (not recorded which). The receptor was derived from an adult woman who had mild COVID-19 (a few samples of this study predate the infection). Cell type and time point are not known. CDR3 DNA: TGTGCCAGCAGCCAAACGGCTCTTGGGTTTGGGGACGATGAGCAGTTCTTC. Amino acids: CASSQTALGFGDDEQFF.